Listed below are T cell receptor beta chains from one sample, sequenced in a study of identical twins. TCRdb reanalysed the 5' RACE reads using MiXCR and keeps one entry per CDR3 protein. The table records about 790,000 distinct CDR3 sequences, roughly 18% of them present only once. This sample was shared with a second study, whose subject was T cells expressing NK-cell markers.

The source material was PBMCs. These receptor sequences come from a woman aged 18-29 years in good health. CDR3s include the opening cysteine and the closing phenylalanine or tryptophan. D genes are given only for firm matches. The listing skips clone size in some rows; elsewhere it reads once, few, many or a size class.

CASSQDSGSHEQYF TGTGCCAGCAGCCAAGATAGCGGGAGCCACGAGCAGTACTTC TRBJ2-7 TRBD2 TRBV4-2 few
CSALTGKSSYNEQFF TGCAGTGCTCTCACCGGGAAGAGCTCCTACAATGAGCAGTTCTTC TRBJ2-1 NA TRBV20-1 NA
CSASGRRNTQYF TGCAGTGCTAGCGGGAGGAGGAATACGCAGTATTTT TRBJ2-3 TRBD2 TRBV20-1 NA
CSVGQGSIDTQYF TGCAGCGTAGGACAGGGATCGATAGATACGCAGTATTTT TRBJ2-3 TRBD1 TRBV29-1 NA
CASSSGLPEDEQFF TGTGCCAGCAGCTCGGGACTCCCAGAAGATGAGCAGTTCTTC TRBJ2-1 NA TRBV12-3/TRBV12-4 few
CASSYSKLVARDYNEQFF TGTGCCAGCAGTTACTCGAAATTAGTGGCTAGGGACTACAATGAGCAGTTCTTC TRBJ2-1 NA TRBV6-2/TRBV6-3 NA
CASSQNAALGGDTDTQYF TGTGCCAGCAGCCAAAATGCGGCTTTGGGGGGGGACACAGATACGCAGTATTTT TRBJ2-3 TRBD2 TRBV3-1 NA
CASSYRGLAGTDTQYF TGTGCCAGCAGTTACCGGGGACTAGCGGGCACAGATACGCAGTATTTT TRBJ2-3 TRBD2 TRBV6-5 NA
CTSSAQGKDTQYF TGTACCAGCAGCGCACAGGGGAAGGATACGCAGTATTTT TRBJ2-3 TRBD1 TRBV5-6 NA
CSAPNQFSSYNEQFF TGCAGTGCCCCGAATCAATTCAGCTCCTACAATGAGCAGTTCTTC TRBJ2-1 NA TRBV20-1 NA
CASSPQLAGVYNEQFF TGTGCCAGCAGCCCCCAGCTAGCGGGGGTTTACAATGAGCAGTTCTTC TRBJ2-1 TRBD2 TRBV4-2 NA
CAITQTSGGQTYNEQFF TGTGCCATCACCCAGACTAGCGGGGGGCAGACCTACAATGAGCAGTTCTTC TRBJ2-1 TRBD2 TRBV10-3 NA
CASSQAPRNYGYTF TGTGCCAGCAGCCAGGCCCCCCGGAACTATGGCTACACCTTC TRBJ1-2 NA TRBV12-3/TRBV12-4 NA
CASSSSGGWDEQFF TGCGCCAGCAGCTCTAGCGGGGGGTGGGATGAGCAGTTCTTC TRBJ2-1 TRBD2 TRBV5-1 once
CASSKQGLQETQYF TGTGCCAGCAGCAAACAGGGGTTGCAAGAGACCCAGTACTTC TRBJ2-5 NA TRBV21-1 NA
CASSVAQIDTQYF TGTGCCAGCAGCGTAGCTCAGATAGATACGCAGTATTTT TRBJ2-3 NA TRBV9 few
CASSLAEANYGYTF TGCGCCAGCAGCCTCGCCGAAGCTAACTATGGCTACACCTTC TRBJ1-2 NA TRBV4-3 few
CASSLAPSIGTGELFF TGCGCCAGCAGCTTGGCACCCTCTATAGGCACCGGGGAGCTGTTTTTT TRBJ2-2 NA TRBV5-1 NA
CASSYSRGRRNIQYF TGTGCCAGCAGTTACTCTAGGGGAAGGCGAAACATTCAGTACTTC TRBJ2-4 NA TRBV6-5 few
CASSQEAATDTQYF TGCGCCAGCAGCCAAGAGGCAGCGACAGATACGCAGTATTTT TRBJ2-3 NA TRBV4-3 NA
CASSYSSQRNTEAFF TGTGCCAGCAGTTACTCGTCCCAGCGGAACACTGAAGCTTTCTTT TRBJ1-1 NA TRBV6-2/TRBV6-3 NA
CASSRISSGRAGELFF TGTGCCAGCAGTCGGATTTCTAGCGGGAGGGCCGGGGAGCTGTTTTTT TRBJ2-2 TRBD2 TRBV6-2/TRBV6-3 few
CASRKREGAYEQYF TGTGCCAGCAGAAAGCGGGAGGGGGCCTACGAGCAGTACTTC TRBJ2-7 TRBD2 TRBV7-2 NA
CATSDSRVGNQPQHF TGTGCCACCAGTGATTCCCGCGTGGGCAATCAGCCCCAGCATTTT TRBJ1-5 NA TRBV24-1 NA
CASSKWSGGAGSTEAFF TGTGCCAGCAGCAAGTGGTCGGGGGGCGCGGGGAGCACTGAAGCTTTCTTT TRBJ1-1 NA TRBV7-9 NA
CASLPLGRVTDTQYF TGTGCCAGCCTCCCCCTCGGCCGGGTCACAGATACGCAGTATTTT TRBJ2-3 NA TRBV12-3/TRBV12-4 few
CASSQYIQVLDGYTF TGTGCCAGCAGCCAGTATATACAGGTTTTGGACGGCTACACCTTC TRBJ1-2 NA TRBV3-1 NA
CASSFILDPIDEQFF TGTGCCAGCAGCTTTATTCTGGACCCCATAGATGAGCAGTTCTTC TRBJ2-1 NA TRBV7-2 NA
CSVEGSGTGNTGELFF TGCAGTGTTGAGGGTTCCGGGACAGGGAACACCGGGGAGCTGTTTTTT TRBJ2-2 TRBD1 TRBV20-1 few
CATQRRAGGAAYNEQFF NA TRBJ2-1 NA TRBV12-3/TRBV12-4 NA
CASSTRQQETQYF TGTGCCAGCAGCACCCGACAGCAAGAGACCCAGTACTTC TRBJ2-5 NA TRBV7-6 many
CATSDPGTGLYNEQFF TGTGCCACCAGTGACCCCGGGACTGGGCTTTACAATGAGCAGTTCTTC TRBJ2-1 NA TRBV24-1 NA
CASDLAGTGRAGELFF TGTGCTAGTGACTTAGCCGGGACAGGGAGGGCCGGGGAGCTGTTTTTT TRBJ2-2 TRBD1 TRBV12-5 NA
CSVGFNNYGYTF TGCAGCGTTGGTTTTAATAACTATGGCTACACCTTC TRBJ1-2 NA TRBV29-1 few
CASSDSGYGYTF TGTGCCAGCAGTGACTCTGGGTATGGCTACACCTTC TRBJ1-2 NA TRBV6-4 NA
CASSYSNGGKQFF TGTGCCAGCAGTTACTCGAATGGGGGAAAGCAGTTCTTC TRBJ2-1 NA TRBV6-5 few
CASSEGAANTQYF TGTGCCAGCAGTGAAGGTGCGGCTAATACGCAGTATTTT TRBJ2-3 NA TRBV6-1 few
CAAPPGPRDDSGNTIYF TGTGCCGCCCCTCCGGGCCCACGAGACGACTCTGGAAACACCATATATTTT TRBJ1-3 NA TRBV6-4 NA
CASSSREGRTKNIQYF TGTGCCAGCAGTTCCCGGGAGGGTCGGACCAAAAACATTCAGTACTTC TRBJ2-4 TRBD2 TRBV6-5 few
CASSPRLAGGELFF TGTGCCAGCAGCCCGCGACTAGCGGGAGGGGAGCTGTTTTTT TRBJ2-2 TRBD2 TRBV11-2 NA
CASPAGGPYEQYF TGCGCCAGCCCTGCTGGGGGACCCTACGAGCAGTACTTC TRBJ2-7 NA TRBV10-1 few